This TCR beta chain stems from a study of vaccination and CD4 T cells after COVID-19. For the study at large: Four females and six males made up the convalescents, with two Hispanic. Blood was drawn a median around 72 days post second dose, range 14 to 241.

Cultured CD4+ T cells had their DNA profiled by the Oncomine TCR Beta short-read assay. Investigators obtained genomic DNA by extraction from cultured CD4+ T cells. In TCRdb, the PCR reads were re-called with MiXCR into one record per CDR3 protein. The sample lists approximately 6,000 distinct CDR3 sequences, about 71% occurring once. Treatment here: approximately 9-day PBMC culture with coronavirus spike peptide pools or control peptides (ViraFEST assay). To note about this clonotype: Its cognate antigen is unknown.

V gave up 6 bases and J gave up 4 bases, with 13 bases separating them. Germline V CDR1 and CDR2: SNHLY, FYNNEI. This CDR3 is 14 amino acids long. This chain connects TRBV2 to TRBJ1-5; D perhaps matches TRBD1 (6 bases). Sequencing was carried out using CD4+ T cells from blood, cultured in vitro. This clonotype originated in a human donor who had recovered from COVID-19. The CDR3 loop reads CASRDTGRNQPQHF. CDR3 in DNA: TGTGCCAGCAGGGATACAGGGAGAAATCAGCCCCAGCATTTT.